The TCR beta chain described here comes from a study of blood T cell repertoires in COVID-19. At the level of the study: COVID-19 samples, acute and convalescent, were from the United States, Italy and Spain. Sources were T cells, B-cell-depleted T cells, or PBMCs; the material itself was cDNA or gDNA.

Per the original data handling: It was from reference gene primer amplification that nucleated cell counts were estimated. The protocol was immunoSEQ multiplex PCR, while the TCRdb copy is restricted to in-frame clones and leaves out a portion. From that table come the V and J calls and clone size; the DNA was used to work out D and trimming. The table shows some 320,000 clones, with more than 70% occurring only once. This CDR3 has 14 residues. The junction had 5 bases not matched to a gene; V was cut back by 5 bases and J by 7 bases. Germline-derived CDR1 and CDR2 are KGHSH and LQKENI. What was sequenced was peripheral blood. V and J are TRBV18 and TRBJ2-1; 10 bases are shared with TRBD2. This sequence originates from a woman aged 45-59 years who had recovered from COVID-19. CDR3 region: CASSEAGGPNEQFF. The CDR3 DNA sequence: TGTGCCAGCTCAGAAGCGGGGGGGCCAAATGAGCAGTTCTTC.